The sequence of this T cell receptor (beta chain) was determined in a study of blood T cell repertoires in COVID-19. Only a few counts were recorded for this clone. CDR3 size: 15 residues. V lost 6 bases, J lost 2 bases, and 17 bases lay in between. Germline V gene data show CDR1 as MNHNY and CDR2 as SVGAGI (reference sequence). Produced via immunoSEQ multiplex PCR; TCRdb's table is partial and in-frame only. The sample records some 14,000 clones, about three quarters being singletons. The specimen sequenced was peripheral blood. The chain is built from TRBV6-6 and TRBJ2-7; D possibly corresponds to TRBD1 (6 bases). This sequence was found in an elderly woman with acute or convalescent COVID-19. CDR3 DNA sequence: TGTGCCAGCAGGGGGGCTGTGGGGACCACCTACGAGCAGTACTTC. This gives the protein CASRGAVGTTYEQYF.